Presented here are 30 T cell receptor beta chains from one specimen sequenced in a study of CD8 T cells in ankylosing spondylitis. TCRdb recomputed calls from the 5' RACE reads with MiXCR, one row per CDR3 protein. This table has a few hundred thousand distinct CDR3 sequences, more than 20% appearing once. Sequences were obtained from blood, either unsorted or a sorted T cell fraction (not recorded which). The source of these receptors is a female donor with ankylosing spondylitis or in good health (not recorded which).

The gene calls are TRBV6-6 and TRBJ2-3; 7 bases are a match to TRBD2. Looked up from germline, CDR1 is MNHNY and CDR2 is SVGAGI (reference sequence). This CDR3 contains 13 residues. V lost 8 bases, J lost 7 bases, and 9 bases stayed unmatched. This CDR3 reads CASLASGRNTQYF. The CDR3 coding sequence is TGTGCCAGCTTAGCTAGCGGTAGGAATACGCAGTATTTT.

This clonotype was seen repeatedly, ten times or more. J is TRBJ2-3 and V is TRBV20-1; 13 bases agree with TRBD2. This CDR3 is 16 amino acids long. V shed 3 bases and J 5 bases; nucleotides not matched to a gene: 8. CDR1 and CDR2 from the germline V gene are DFQATT and SNEGSKA (reference sequence). CDR3 nucleotides: TGCAGTGCTAGGACCGGACTAGCGGGAGCTGGAGATACGCAGTATTTT. Protein: CSARTGLAGAGDTQYF.

This clonotype was detected many times. CDR3 coding DNA: TGCAGCGTTGAACCCGACAGTAGGTACTACAATGAGCAGTTCTTC. As protein: CSVEPDSRYYNEQFF. V is TRBV29-1 and J is TRBJ2-1; perhaps TRBD1 as D (5 bases). Germline V gene lookup returns CDR1 SQVTM and CDR2 ANQGSEA. The V end was cut by 2 bases, the J end by 3 bases, with 14 bases between. This CDR3 is built from 15 residues.

This clonotype was observed at least ten times. The chain has TRBV7-8 and TRBJ2-7, with no clear D. Germline V gene sequence: CDR1 SGHVS, CDR2 FQNEAQ. The ends were cut back, 5 bases at V and 6 bases at J, with 17 bases in the middle. This CDR3 spans 14 amino acids. CDR3 residues: CASSPLTVRVEQYF. The DNA for the CDR3 is TGTGCCAGCAGCCCCCTGACGGTACGGGTCGAGCAGTACTTC.

This clonotype has a handful of counts. This chain joins TRBV10-3 and TRBJ2-1, with 11 bases fitting TRBD2. The CDR3 is 14 amino acids. With V trimmed by 5 bases and J by 7 bases, 4 bases remained unmatched. CDR1 ENHRY and CDR2 SYGVKD come from the germline V gene. The CDR3 reads CAISIAGGPNEQFF. The CDR3 DNA is TGTGCCATCAGTATAGCGGGAGGGCCGAATGAGCAGTTCTTC.

This chain links TRBV20-1 with TRBJ2-3, with 8 bases lining up with TRBD2. CDR1 and CDR2 (germline): DFQATT, SNEGSKA (reference sequence). V lost 8 bases to trimming and J lost 4 bases; unmatched junction nucleotides: 8. The CDR3 runs to 13 residues. CDR3 protein: CSPLPGRADTQYF. The CDR3 nucleotides are TGCAGTCCTCTTCCCGGGAGGGCAGATACGCAGTATTTT.

V is TRBV20-1 and J is TRBJ2-7, with 10 positions matching TRBD2. The CDR3 consists of 14 residues. V was clipped by 6 bases and J by 5 bases; unmatched bases: 10. The germline gives CDR1 DFQATT, CDR2 SNEGSKA (reference sequence). CDR3 region: CSAATSGRGNEQYF. As DNA, the CDR3 is TGCAGTGCCGCGACTAGCGGGCGAGGCAACGAGCAGTACTTC.

This chain uses TRBV6-5 with TRBJ1-1; 11 bases match TRBD1. Germline V gene lookup returns CDR1 MNHEY and CDR2 SVGAGI. The J segment lost 4 bases and the V segment lost 0 bases, leaving 7 bases of the junction unmatched. The CDR3 is 17 amino acids. This chain's CDR3 is CASSYSLGTGGFTEAFF. The CDR3 DNA sequence: TGTGCCAGCAGTTACTCCCTTGGGACAGGGGGGTTCACTGAAGCTTTCTTT.

The chain carries TRBV23-1 and TRBJ2-1; the D gene is possibly TRBD2 (5 bases). TRBV23-1 is labeled an ORF, and its function is uncertain. V was clipped by 0 bases and J by 9 bases, with 15 bases between them. This CDR3 contains 15 residues. CDR3 nucleotide sequence: TGCGCCAGCAGTCAATCAGGCACTAGTTTTAGTGAGCAGTTCTTC. Translated: CASSQSGTSFSEQFF.

The chain joins TRBV12-5 to TRBJ1-1; unclear D gene. This CDR3 has 13 amino acids. The germline CDR1 and CDR2 sequences are LGHNT and FRNRAP. With 0 bases removed from V and 4 bases from J, the gap between germline ends came to 6 bases. The DNA of the CDR3 is TGTGCTAGTGGTTTGGTAATCGGCACTGAAGCTTTCTTT. This translates into CASGLVIGTEAFF.

This clonotype was found a few times. J is TRBJ2-1 and V is TRBV30; the D is unclear. V was shortened by 4 bases and J by 8 bases, with 9 bases between the two germline ends. The CDR3 is 11 amino acids. Per germline, CDR1 GTSNPN and CDR2 SVGIG (reference sequence). The CDR3 reads CAWKAIHEQFF. The CDR3 DNA is TGTGCCTGGAAAGCGATACATGAGCAGTTCTTC. Drawing the rest from reference TRBV30 and TRBJ2-1, the complete variable domain is SQTIHQWPATLVQPVGSPLSLECTVEGTSNPNLYWYRQAAGRGLQLLFYSVGIGQISSEVPQNLSASRPQDRQFILSSKKLLLSDSGFYLCAWKAIHEQFFGPGTRLTVL.

This clonotype was observed a handful of times. V gene TRBV4-3 combines with J gene TRBJ2-1; the D call may be TRBD1 or TRBD2 (5 bases each). The CDR3 runs 14 residues. The germline CDR1 and CDR2 sequences are LGHNA and YSLEER. V gave up 0 bases and J gave up 10 bases, with 13 bases separating them. The CDR3 spells CASSQDYWGREQFF. Written as DNA, the CDR3 is TGCGCCAGCAGCCAAGATTATTGGGGGAGAGAGCAGTTCTTC.

The rearrangement links TRBV3-1 to TRBJ1-6; 11 bases are a match to TRBD1. Germline V gene sequence: CDR1 LGHDT, CDR2 YNNKEL (reference sequence). There are 17 residues in the CDR3. V was clipped by 4 bases and J by 7 bases; unmatched bases: 9. CDR3 in amino acids: CASSRLGQGAWNSPLHF. The CDR3, as DNA: TGTGCCAGCAGCCGTTTAGGACAGGGGGCATGGAATTCACCCCTCCACTTT.

The J gene is TRBJ1-5, the V gene TRBV6-2 or TRBV6-3; D remains ambiguous. The CDR3 has 11 amino acids. With 6 bases removed from V and 8 bases from J, the gap between germline ends came to 8 bases. Germline assignment: CDR1 MNHEY and CDR2 SVGEGT. The CDR3 loop is CASRSTKPQHF. The CDR3 DNA sequence: TGTGCCAGCAGGTCAACCAAGCCCCAGCATTTT.

The genes are TRBV20-1 and TRBJ2-7; TRBD2 aligns across 14 bases. The V gene end was trimmed by 1 base and the J gene end by 7 bases; junction bases not matched to a gene: 6. This CDR3 is built from 15 residues. Germline CDR1 reads DFQATT; CDR2 reads SNEGSKA (reference sequence). The CDR3 here is CSARGTSGRWGEQYF. CDR3 nucleotides: TGCAGTGCTAGAGGGACTAGCGGGAGGTGGGGAGAGCAGTACTTC.

The V and J genes are TRBV5-1 and TRBJ2-5; 8 nucleotides line up with TRBD2. After removal of 4 bases from V and 0 bases from J, the junction contained 11 bases not matched to a gene. The germline V gene has CDR1 SGHRS and CDR2 YFSETQ. The CDR3 loop spans 17 amino acids. The CDR3 reads CASSRFLGTRNQETQYF. CDR3 DNA: TGCGCCAGCAGCCGTTTCTTAGGGACTAGAAACCAAGAGACCCAGTACTTC.

The chain links TRBV6-2 or TRBV6-3 to TRBJ1-2, with D uncertain. Trimming cost V 6 bases and J 4 bases, with 15 bases left between them. This CDR3 spans 14 amino acids. Germline CDR1 MNHEY, CDR2 SVGEGT. The CDR3 nucleotides are TGTGCCAGCAGCGAAGAAGGTAGGAGCTATGGCTACACCTTC. Translation: CASSEEGRSYGYTF.

The J gene is TRBJ2-2, the V gene TRBV7-2; perhaps TRBD1 as D (6 bases). The CDR3 runs 15 residues. Germline V gene lookup returns CDR1 SGHTA and CDR2 FQGNSA. V lost 4 bases and J lost 1, with 10 bases in between. CDR3 amino acids: CASSSTGLNTGELFF. For the CDR3, the DNA is TGTGCCAGCAGCTCCACAGGGCTGAACACCGGGGAGCTGTTTTTT.

The rearrangement uses TRBV12-3 or TRBV12-4 and TRBJ2-7, with D perhaps TRBD2 (6 bases). The CDR3 extends over 13 amino acids. Trimming took 6 bases from V and 3 from J, leaving 12 bases between them. DNA of the CDR3: TGTGCCAGCAGGTTCGGGGGAGTCTACGAGCAGTACTTC. This codes for CASRFGGVYEQYF.

CDR3 nucleotide sequence: TGTGCCAGCAGTGAAGATGGGGGGCAGAAACTGTTTTTT. Translating it yields CASSEDGGQKLFF. The chain is built from TRBV6-4 and TRBJ1-4, with a possible D match to TRBD1 (6 bases). CDR1 and CDR2 from the germline V gene are MRHNA and SNTAGT. The ends were cut back, 3 bases at V and 11 bases at J, with 13 bases in the middle. CDR3 length equals 13 residues.

This clonotype has a handful of counts. The chain couples TRBV6-1 to TRBJ1-1; D is possibly TRBD1 (5 bases). The CDR3 is 14 residues long. Germline V gene lookup returns CDR1 MNHNS and CDR2 SASEGT. V was shortened by 6 bases and J by 0 bases, with 11 bases between the two germline ends. As DNA, the CDR3 is TGTGCCAGCAGGCAGGGCGGCCTGAACACTGAAGCTTTCTTT. It is translated as CASRQGGLNTEAFF.

The chain has TRBV6-2 or TRBV6-3 and TRBJ1-2; D gene unclear. Germline CDR1 MNHEY, CDR2 SVGEGT. This CDR3 spans 14 amino acids. Trimming left V 0 bases short and J 0 bases short, with 5 bases between. The CDR3 sequence: CASSYSRANYGYTF. In nucleotides, the CDR3 is TGTGCCAGCAGTTACTCGCGAGCTAACTATGGCTACACCTTC.

In its sample, this clonotype was seen a few times. V is TRBV7-8 and J is TRBJ2-1; TRBD2 agrees at 11 bases. The trim removed 6 bases at V and 12 bases at J, leaving 10 bases unmatched. The CDR3 loop spans 14 amino acids. Germline V gene lookup returns CDR1 SGHVS and CDR2 FQNEAQ. For the CDR3, the DNA is TGTGCCAGCAGTAGACTAGCGGGAAACGTCCGGCAGTTCTTC. Encoded protein: CASSRLAGNVRQFF.

This clonotype was observed a handful of times. The rearrangement uses TRBV12-5 and TRBJ2-3; possibly TRBD2 for D (5 bases). Germline CDR1 and CDR2: LGHNT and FRNRAP. CDR3 length equals 11 residues. Between the trimmed V and J ends, which lost 0 bases and 14 bases, there was a span of 9 bases. CDR3 coding DNA: TGTGCTAGTGGTTTGGTCCAGCGGCCGTATTTT. It specifies CASGLVQRPYF.

CDR3 DNA: TGTGCCAGCAGCTTAGGATGGGGGGATGAGCAGTTCTTC. Translated: CASSLGWGDEQFF. The V and J genes are TRBV11-2 and TRBJ2-1, with D tentatively TRBD2 (6 bases). The germline gives CDR1 SGHAT, CDR2 FQNNGV. Between the trimmed V and J ends, which lost 1 base and 8 bases, there was a span of 9 bases. This CDR3 has 13 residues.

This clonotype showed up just a few times. The chain is built from TRBV20-1 and TRBJ2-5; D ambiguous. Germline V lookup: CDR1 DFQATT, CDR2 SNEGSKA (reference sequence). The CDR3 contains 12 residues. V shed 5 bases and J shed 6 bases, with 13 bases lying between them. DNA of the CDR3: TGCAGTGCTCCCGTACCGCCCCAGACCCAGTACTTC. Translating gives CSAPVPPQTQYF.

This clonotype has just a few counts. V usage is TRBV6-1 and J usage is TRBJ1-6; weak D call: TRBD1 (6 bases). The V end lost 4 bases, the J end lost 8 bases, and 21 bases lay between the germline ends. The CDR3 has 17 residues. CDR1 and CDR2 from the germline V gene are MNHNS and SASEGT. The CDR3 here is CASSAKILGHGDSPLHF. In nucleotides, the CDR3 is TGTGCCAGCAGTGCTAAGATCTTGGGACACGGGGATTCACCCCTCCACTTT.

This clonotype occurred a few times. V usage is TRBV7-2 and J usage is TRBJ2-3; 14 nucleotides match TRBD2. Trimming cost V 5 bases and J 3 bases; bases outside gene matches: 7. Germline V gene sequence: CDR1 SGHTA, CDR2 FQGNSA. The CDR3 is made up of 17 amino acids. The CDR3 sequence is CASSGLAGGSGTDTQYF. The CDR3 region has the DNA TGTGCCAGCAGCGGACTAGCGGGAGGCTCGGGTACAGATACGCAGTATTTT.

The table lists this clonotype with a few counts. This rearrangement joins TRBV6-2 or TRBV6-3 to TRBJ1-4; no reliable D call. The CDR3 length is 15 residues. Per germline, CDR1 MNHEY and CDR2 SVGEGT. Trimming pared 7 bases from V and 0 bases from J, leaving 12 bases between. CDR3 sequence: CASNRDGATNEKLFF. CDR3 in DNA: TGTGCCAGCAATCGCGACGGTGCAACTAATGAAAAACTGTTTTTT.

CDR3 DNA sequence: TGTGCCAGCAGCTTAGATCCCCATCAGCCCCAGCATTTT. This sequence encodes CASSLDPHQPQHF. The chain employs TRBV11-3 and TRBJ1-5; D call uncertain. The V gene's germline CDR1 is SGHNT and CDR2 YENEEA. V was pared by 0 bases and J by 5 bases, with 5 bases between. The CDR3 loop spans 13 amino acids.